These T cell receptor beta chains were read from a single sample in a study of human T cells and chemical hapten exposure. TCRdb passed the RACE reads through MiXCR, listing each CDR3 protein once. Of approximately 90,000 distinct CDR3 sequences listed, roughly a tenth were seen once; the top ten hold about 2.4%. The source material was whole blood, sampled in connection with sensitization to the hapten diphenylcyclopropenone (DPC). These receptors were obtained from a man aged 35-49 years with alopecia areata. Some clones in this sample may be carry-over from other donors' samples. CDR3s include the opening cysteine and the closing phenylalanine or tryptophan. The D gene is left open where the match is weak. The size of a clone is reported for some rows only, either as once, few or many, or as a class for expanded clones.

>TRBJ2-3|TRBD2|-|TRBV29-1
TGCAGCGTTGGAGAAACGGGAGGGAGCACAGATACGCAGTGTTTT
CSVGETGGSTDTQCF
>TRBJ2-1|TRBD2|-|TRBV10-2
TGCGCCAGCAGTGGCGTACCCGGGACTAGCGGGAGGAGCTCCTACAATGAGCAGTTCTTC
CASSGVPGTSGRSSYNEQFF
>TRBJ2-3|TRBD1|few|TRBV27
TGTGCCAGCAGTCGACAGGGGGCTGGCTTGTCGGGGTTGGATACGCAGTATTTT
CASSRQGAGLSGLDTQYF
>TRBJ1-5|-|-|TRBV6-2/TRBV6-3
TGTGCCAGCAACGAACAGGGACTGGGCAATCAGCCCCAGCATTTT
CASNEQGLGNQPQHF
>TRBJ2-7|-|few|TRBV20-1
TGCAGTGCTCCCACTGACTCTTACTCCTACGAGCAGTACTTC
CSAPTDSYSYEQYF
>TRBJ2-3|-|-|TRBV12-3/TRBV12-4
TGTGCCAGCAGTTTAGGTAGTAGGAAGTATTTT
CASSLGSRKYF
>TRBJ2-6|TRBD1|few|TRBV7-8
TGTGCCAGCAGCTTACAGGGGGCAGGCGGGGCCAACGTCCTGACTTTC
CASSLQGAGGANVLTF
>TRBJ2-5|-|few|TRBV5-1
TGCGCCAGCAGCTTGGTAGTGGAAGAGACCCAGTACTTC
CASSLVVEETQYF
>TRBJ2-3|-|few|TRBV7-2
TGTGCCAGCAGCCGGACAGAAGATACGCAGTATTTT
CASSRTEDTQYF
>TRBJ1-1|-|many|TRBV28
TGTGCCCCCGGGGGGCCTATGAACACTGAAGCTTTCTTT
CAPGGPMNTEAFF
>TRBJ2-2|TRBD1|-|TRBV20-1
TGCAGTGCTAGAGACCACCTACAGGGGGACACCGGGGAGCTGTTTTTT
CSARDHLQGDTGELFF
>TRBJ1-1|-|many|TRBV29-1
TGCAGCGACATGACAGCGAACACTGAAGCTTTCTTT
CSDMTANTEAFF
>TRBJ2-2|TRBD2|few|TRBV6-2/TRBV6-3
TGTGCCAGCAGCTACAAGCGGGAGACCGGGGAGCTGTTTTTT
CASSYKRETGELFF
>TRBJ1-5|TRBD1|few|TRBV3-1
TGTGCCAGCAGCCAAAAAGTACAGGGGAGGGTGGATCAGCCCCAGCATTTT
CASSQKVQGRVDQPQHF
>TRBJ2-2|-|-|TRBV9
TGTGCCAGCAGCGTACTAATCGGGGAGCTGTTTTTT
CASSVLIGELFF
>TRBJ2-2|-|many|TRBV28
TGTGCCAGCGATACAGGGCCCGGGGAGCTGTTTTTT
CASDTGPGELFF
>TRBJ2-7|TRBD2|many|TRBV20-1
TGCAGTTCTTCCCCAAACGACATAGCGGGGGAACCCTACGAGCAGTACTTC
CSSSPNDIAGEPYEQYF
>TRBJ1-3|-|few|TRBV12-3/TRBV12-4
TGTGCCAGCAGTCCACTAACACGGAGGAGGGTTGAAAGAAACACCATATATTTT
CASSPLTRRRVERNTIYF
>TRBJ1-5|-|-|TRBV7-2
TGTGCCAGCAGCTTAGAAGTTGGTTATAGCAATCAGCCCCAGCATTTT
CASSLEVGYSNQPQHF
>TRBJ2-3|TRBD1|-|TRBV2
TGTGCCAGCAGAGAAAAGACAGGGTTGGCAGATACGCAGTATTTT
CASREKTGLADTQYF
>TRBJ1-2|-|-|TRBV6-6
TGTGCCACCGGGTCCGGGACCCCCTTCTATGGCTACACCTTC
CATGSGTPFYGYTF
>TRBJ2-1|TRBD2|-|TRBV7-3
TGTGCCAGCAGCTTAACGGCGGGAGCTTTCGATGAGCAGTTCTTC
CASSLTAGAFDEQFF
>TRBJ1-6|-|-|TRBV7-2
TGTGCCAGCAGCCAAAAAAGATCGGGCTCCTATAATTCACCCCTCCACTTT
CASSQKRSGSYNSPLHF
>TRBJ2-7|-|few|TRBV14
TGTGCCAGCAGCCCCTTCATTGGTAGCGGAACCTACGAGCAGTACTTC
CASSPFIGSGTYEQYF
>TRBJ2-1|TRBD2|-|TRBV20-1
TGCAGTGCTACCGGGGGGGGGCCGGACAATGAGCAGTTCTTC
CSATGGGPDNEQFF
>TRBJ2-5|-|few|TRBV3-1
TGTGCCAGCAGCCAAGTCAGGGGTTCGGAGACCCAGTACTTC
CASSQVRGSETQYF
>TRBJ2-3|-|few|TRBV29-1
TGCAGCGGGGATGGCGGGGCCGGCACAGATACGCAGTATTTT
CSGDGGAGTDTQYF
>TRBJ2-3|TRBD2|few|TRBV28
TGTGCCAGCAGTGCCGGGACTACGCACACAGATACGCAGTATTTT
CASSAGTTHTDTQYF
>TRBJ2-3|-|-|TRBV20-1
TGCAGTGCTAGAGATCGGGGAGCCTTAGATACGCAGTATTTT
CSARDRGALDTQYF
>TRBJ1-2|-|-|TRBV5-1
TGCGCCAGCAGCTTAGGTACGGGATTGGTAACTAACTATGGCTACACCTTC
CASSLGTGLVTNYGYTF
>TRBJ2-1|-|-|TRBV3-1
TGTGCCAGCAGCCAAGAAGGGGGGGTTAATGAGCAGTTCTTC
CASSQEGGVNEQFF
>TRBJ2-1|TRBD2|-|TRBV6-2/TRBV6-3
TGTGCCAGCATCTACTCCGGGACTAGGGCTGATGAGCAGTTCTTC
CASIYSGTRADEQFF
>TRBJ1-4|-|many|TRBV4-2
TGTGCCAGCAGCCAAGATAGCCTTGGCGAAAAACTGTTTTTT
CASSQDSLGEKLFF
>TRBJ2-3|TRBD2|few|TRBV27
TGTGCCAGCAGGGATCGACTAGCGGGAGGGCTTAGCACAGATACGCAGTATTTT
CASRDRLAGGLSTDTQYF
>TRBJ2-3|TRBD2|few|TRBV10-3
TGTGCCATCAGTGAGTCATTAGCGGGGCCTCGGGATACGCAGTATTTT
CAISESLAGPRDTQYF
>TRBJ2-1|TRBD2|-|TRBV29-1
TGCAGCGTGGTACAGGGGACTAGCGAGGGTAATGAGCAGTTCTTC
CSVVQGTSEGNEQFF
>TRBJ2-4|-|-|TRBV7-9
TGTGCCAGTGACGGGGGAAACATTCAGTACTTC
CASDGGNIQYF
>TRBJ1-2|TRBD1|many|TRBV28
TGTGCCAGCAGTTCCGGACAGGGCTATGGCTACACCTTC
CASSSGQGYGYTF
>TRBJ1-4|-|-|TRBV29-1
TGCAGCGTTGAAGTTGGGGGGCCTGAAAGGAAACTGTTTTTT
CSVEVGGPERKLFF
>TRBJ2-2|-|-|TRBV28
TGTGCCAGCAGTTCCCTGGGGGACACCGGGGAGCTGTTTTTT
CASSSLGDTGELFF
>TRBJ1-5|-|many|TRBV5-6
TGTGCCAGCAGCTTGGGCCGGGACGGTTATCAGCCCCAGCATTTT
CASSLGRDGYQPQHF
>TRBJ2-6|TRBD1|many|TRBV6-5
TGTGCCAGCAGCCCTGACAGGGGGCGCATATCTGGGGCCAACGTCCTGACTTTC
CASSPDRGRISGANVLTF
>TRBJ1-5|TRBD1|-|TRBV10-3
TGTGCCATCAGTACCGGGACAGGGCGTCGGCAGCCCCAGCATTTT
CAISTGTGRRQPQHF
>TRBJ1-1|-|many|TRBV12-3/TRBV12-4
TGTGCCAGCAGTTTCTTTGATTGGGCTTTTCTTAAGCCCTTCTTT
CASSFFDWAFLKPFF
>TRBJ2-2|-|many|TRBV12-3/TRBV12-4
TGTGCCAGCAGTCCCGGCTATGACGGCACCGGGGAGCTGTTTTTT
CASSPGYDGTGELFF
>TRBJ1-3|-|many|TRBV13
TGTGCCAGCAGCCGGGGCGGGACCGTTCAAAACACCATATATTTT
CASSRGGTVQNTIYF
>TRBJ1-2|TRBD1|-|TRBV19
TGTGCCAGTATCCCTTCCGGGACAGGGACCTATGGCTACACCTTC
CASIPSGTGTYGYTF
>TRBJ2-3|-|-|TRBV7-2
TGTGCCAGCAGCTCCGACAGTAAATCTAATACGCAGTATTTT
CASSSDSKSNTQYF
>TRBJ2-5|-|many|TRBV12-3/TRBV12-4
TGTGCCAGCAGTTTGGCCGACCCTAGGGTCCAGGAGACCCAGTACTTC
CASSLADPRVQETQYF
>TRBJ2-1|-|few|TRBV7-2
TGTGCCAGCAGCCGAGGGGCAAACAATGAGCAGTTCTTC
CASSRGANNEQFF
>TRBJ2-1|-|once|TRBV5-4
TGTGCCAGCAGCTTGGCCGGGAGAGATGAGCAGTTCTTC
CASSLAGRDEQFF
>TRBJ2-1|-|-|TRBV21-1
TGTGCCAGCAGCAAAGGTCCTAGCGGGGGGGTGGATGAGCAGTTCTTC
CASSKGPSGGVDEQFF
>TRBJ1-2|TRBD1|many|TRBV7-9
TGTGCCAGCAGCCGACAGGGGATCGTAGGCTACACCTTC
CASSRQGIVGYTF
>TRBJ2-5|-|-|TRBV7-2
TGTGCCAGCAGCCCTATGTCGCTAAACAAAGAGACCCAGTACTTC
CASSPMSLNKETQYF